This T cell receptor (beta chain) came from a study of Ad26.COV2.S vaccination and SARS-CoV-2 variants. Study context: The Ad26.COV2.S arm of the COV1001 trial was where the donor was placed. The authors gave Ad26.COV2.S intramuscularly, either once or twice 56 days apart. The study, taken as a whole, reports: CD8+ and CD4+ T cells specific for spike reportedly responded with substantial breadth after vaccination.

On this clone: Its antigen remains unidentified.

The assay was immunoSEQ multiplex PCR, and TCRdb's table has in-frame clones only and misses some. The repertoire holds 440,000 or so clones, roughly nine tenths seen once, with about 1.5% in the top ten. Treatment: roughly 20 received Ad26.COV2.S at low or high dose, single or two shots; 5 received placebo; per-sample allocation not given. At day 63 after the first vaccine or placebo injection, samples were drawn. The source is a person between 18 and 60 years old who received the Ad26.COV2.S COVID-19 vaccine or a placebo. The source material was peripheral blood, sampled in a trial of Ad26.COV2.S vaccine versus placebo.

This chain's CDR3 is CATSRDVGRSTDTQYF. The CDR3 DNA follows: TGTGCCACCAGCAGAGACGTAGGCAGGAGCACAGATACGCAGTATTTT. The V gene is TRBV15, the J gene TRBJ2-3; no definite D call. Germline V gene data show CDR1 as LNHNV and CDR2 as YYDKDF (reference sequence). The CDR3 length is 16 residues. Trimming took 0 bases from V and 0 from J, leaving 10 bases between them.